Listed below are T cell receptor beta chains from one sample, sequenced in a study of Ad26.COV2.S vaccination and SARS-CoV-2 variants. TCRdb keeps only in-frame clones here, not all; method: immunoSEQ multiplex PCR. The sample records approximately 480,000 clones, around 88% being singletons. This sample comprised peripheral blood, obtained in a trial of Ad26.COV2.S vaccine versus placebo. The receptor set was obtained from a person between 18 and 59 years old who received the Ad26.COV2.S COVID-19 vaccine or a placebo. The CDR3 runs from the conserved cysteine through the conserved F or W. A D gene is named only where the DNA matches it firmly. Size is stated for part of the rows, as once, few or many counts, or as a class when the clone is expanded.

>TRBV5-4|TRBJ1-6|.|TRBD1
CASSGWTGDNSPLHF
TGTGCCAGCAGCGGATGGACAGGGGATAATTCACCCCTCCACTTT
>TRBV28|TRBJ1-6|.|.
CASSSKAGNNSPLHF
TGTGCCAGCAGTTCTAAGGCCGGAAATAATTCACCCCTCCACTTT
>TRBV7-2|TRBJ1-1|.|.
CASSILGGNTEAFF
TGTGCCAGCAGCATACTCGGTGGGAACACTGAAGCTTTCTTT
>TRBV5-1|TRBJ2-7|few|TRBD1
CASSIRDSYEQYF
TGCGCCAGCAGCATCCGGGACAGCTACGAGCAGTACTTC
>TRBV14|TRBJ2-7|.|.
CASSQGRGISYEQYF
TGTGCCAGCAGCCAAGGCAGGGGCATCTCCTACGAGCAGTACTTC
>TRBV5-1|TRBJ2-3|.|TRBD2
CASLRSGREGTDTQYF
TGCGCCAGCCTCAGGAGCGGGAGAGAAGGAACAGATACGCAGTATTTT
>TRBV11-1|TRBJ2-1|.|TRBD1
CASSLEQGAHNEQFF
TGTGCCAGCAGCTTAGAACAGGGGGCCCACAATGAGCAGTTCTTC
>TRBV5-1|TRBJ2-7|.|TRBD1
CASSLQGVLYEQYF
TGCGCCAGCAGCTTACAGGGGGTTCTCTACGAGCAGTACTTC
>TRBV18|TRBJ2-4|.|.
CASSPQANIQYF
TGTGCCAGCTCACCCCAGGCGAACATTCAGTACTTC
>TRBV24-1|TRBJ1-4|once|TRBD1
CATSDFGQVGLFF
TGTGCCACCAGTGATTTTGGACAGGTCGGACTGTTTTTT
>TRBV5-4|TRBJ2-3|.|.
CASSLAGTWDTQYF
TGTGCCAGCAGCTTGGCCGGGACATGGGATACGCAGTATTTT
>TRBV30|TRBJ1-2|once|.
CAWRSGSGYTF
TGTGCCTGGAGATCTGGCAGTGGCTACACCTTC
>TRBV7-9|TRBJ1-1|.|.
CASSLALRVKGTEAFF
TGTGCCAGCAGCTTAGCGCTTCGGGTCAAGGGCACTGAAGCTTTCTTT
>TRBV11-2|TRBJ2-5|.|TRBD2
CASSLVLAGETQYF
TGTGCCAGCAGCTTAGTTTTAGCGGGAGAGACCCAGTACTTC
>TRBV5-4|TRBJ1-4|once|.
CASSFGVGQGANEKLFF
TGTGCCAGCAGCTTTGGTGTGGGGCAGGGAGCTAATGAAAAACTGTTTTTT
>TRBV3-1/TRBV3-2|TRBJ2-7|few|TRBD1
CASRDRDYEQYF
TGTGCCAGCAGAGACAGGGACTACGAGCAGTACTTC
>TRBV19|TRBJ2-7|.|TRBD2
CASSIGLAGAEQYF
TGTGCCAGTAGTATTGGTCTAGCGGGAGCCGAGCAGTACTTC
>TRBV2|TRBJ2-5|.|TRBD1
CASSQDRANQETQYF
TGTGCCAGCAGCCAGGACAGGGCCAACCAAGAGACCCAGTACTTC
>TRBV6-5|TRBJ2-3|.|.
CASSYTGRTDTQYF
TGTGCCAGCAGTTACACGGGAAGGACAGATACGCAGTATTTT
>TRBV18|TRBJ2-7|once|TRBD2
CASSRGGPGVEQYF
TGTGCCAGCTCACGGGGGGGACCTGGGGTCGAGCAGTACTTC
>TRBV28|TRBJ1-2|.|.
CASRPDRDYGYTF
TGTGCCAGCAGGCCCGACAGAGACTATGGCTACACCTTC
>TRBV27|TRBJ2-7|.|TRBD1
CASSLGTGGREQYF
TGTGCCAGCAGTTTGGGGACAGGGGGTCGCGAGCAGTACTTC
>TRBV12-3/TRBV12-4|TRBJ1-2|.|.
CASSFLVERGYTF
TGTGCCAGCAGTTTCTTGGTCGAGCGGGGCTACACCTTC
>TRBV6-1|TRBJ1-5|once|.
CASSEGRVLRQPQHF
TGTGCCAGCAGTGAAGGTCGAGTTCTGAGGCAGCCCCAGCATTTT
>TRBV15|TRBJ2-3|.|TRBD2
CATSSNYPTAGADTQYF
TGTGCCACCAGCAGTAACTATCCTACCGCGGGAGCCGATACGCAGTATTTT
>TRBV19|TRBJ2-2|once|.
CASSVGLATGELFF
TGTGCCAGTAGTGTGGGCCTAGCCACCGGGGAGCTGTTTTTT
>TRBV5-1|TRBJ2-7|.|TRBD2
CASRIAGGYEQYF
TGCGCCAGCAGAATAGCGGGAGGCTACGAGCAGTACTTC
>TRBV24-1|TRBJ2-1|.|.
CATSDPPMGEQFF
TGTGCCACCAGTGATCCCCCCATGGGGGAGCAGTTCTTC
>TRBV3-1/TRBV3-2|TRBJ1-2|.|.
CASSQAWGTVNYGYTF
TGTGCCAGCAGCCAAGCTTGGGGGACGGTGAACTATGGCTACACCTTC
>TRBV30|TRBJ1-2|once|.
CAWSSTLVAVNYGYTF
TGTGCCTGGAGTTCGACCTTAGTAGCGGTAAACTATGGCTACACCTTC
>TRBV28|TRBJ2-7|.|.
CASSPGGSFYEQYF
TGTGCCAGCTCGCCCGGAGGGAGTTTCTACGAGCAGTACTTC
>TRBV6-1|TRBJ1-1|.|.
CASFPRGHNTEAFF
TGTGCCAGCTTTCCCAGGGGCCATAACACTGAAGCTTTCTTT
>TRBV6-2/TRBV6-3|TRBJ1-5|few|.
CASSSTTRPNQPQHF
TGTGCCAGCAGTTCCACGACCAGACCTAATCAGCCCCAGCATTTT
>TRBV27|TRBJ2-2|.|.
CASSFGSFAGELFF
TGTGCCAGCAGTTTCGGCAGTTTCGCCGGGGAGCTGTTTTTT
>TRBV30|TRBJ2-3|.|.
CAWSATDTQYF
TGTGCCTGGAGCGCCACAGATACGCAGTATTTT
>TRBV28|TRBJ2-5|.|.
CASSQGGVGETQYF
TGTGCCAGCAGTCAGGGGGGAGTAGGAGAGACCCAGTACTTC
>TRBV19|TRBJ1-4|once|.
CASSPGGGDEKLFF
TGTGCCAGTAGTCCGGGTGGAGGCGATGAAAAACTGTTTTTT
>TRBV7-3|TRBJ2-5|.|TRBD2
CASSSGTSGRWETQYF
TGTGCCAGCAGCTCGGGGACTAGCGGGAGGTGGGAGACCCAGTACTTC
>TRBV28|TRBJ1-5|.|.
CASSPGSGVQPQHF
TGTGCCAGCAGCCCCGGTTCAGGGGTTCAGCCCCAGCATTTT
>TRBV9|TRBJ1-2|.|TRBD1
CASSVDRGRNYGYTF
TGTGCCAGCAGCGTAGACAGGGGACGTAACTATGGCTACACCTTC
>TRBV29-1|TRBJ2-1|.|TRBD1
CSVERTGTHEQFF
TGCAGCGTTGAAAGGACAGGGACGCATGAGCAGTTCTTC
>TRBV19|TRBJ1-1|.|TRBD1
CASSIISGQGASEAFF
TGTGCCAGTAGTATAATCTCCGGACAGGGGGCTTCTGAAGCTTTCTTT
>TRBV15|TRBJ1-5|.|.
CATSREFGSGNQPQHF
TGTGCCACCAGCAGAGAATTCGGGTCGGGAAATCAGCCCCAGCATTTT
>TRBV28|TRBJ2-3|few|TRBD2
CASSPRGGARGPDTQYF
TGTGCCAGCAGTCCCCGGGGGGGGGCGAGGGGCCCAGATACGCAGTATTTT
>TRBV5-1|TRBJ1-2|few|.
CASSPGTRASGTYGYTF
TGCGCCAGCAGCCCGGGAACCCGGGCCTCGGGAACCTATGGCTACACCTTC
>TRBV7-2|TRBJ2-3|once|.
CASSLSPSPGHLPSDTQYF
TGTGCCAGCAGCTTATCTCCCTCTCCGGGACACCTTCCCTCGGATACGCAGTATTTT
>TRBV15|TRBJ1-5|.|.
CATSRVDNQPQHF
TGTGCCACCAGCAGAGTGGATAATCAGCCCCAGCATTTT
>TRBV4-2|TRBJ1-1|.|.
CASSQVGEPLTAFF
TGTGCCAGCAGCCAAGTAGGGGAACCCTTGACAGCTTTCTTT